These T cell receptor beta chains were read from a single sample in a study of response to subunit inactivated influenza vaccine. TCRdb called the RT-PCR reads again in MiXCR, with one record for every CDR3 protein. The data contain around 570,000 distinct CDR3 sequences, about 11% of them seen just once; the ten biggest clones take up approximately 10%. These same data were also listed under a study on T cells expressing NK-cell markers.

The sequenced sample was PBMCs from blood, obtained on the day of vaccination. The source of these receptors is a man aged 50 to 59 who received an inactivated influenza vaccine. The CDR3 runs from the conserved cysteine through the conserved F or W.

CDR3 protein: CAWSGAYSTEAFF
V gene: TRBV30
J gene: TRBJ1-1

CDR3 protein: CASSRTSGANTGELFF
V gene: TRBV7-9
J gene: TRBJ2-2

CDR3 protein: CASSMVAEANYGYTF
V gene: TRBV19
J gene: TRBJ1-2

CDR3 protein: CASRQDGNYEQYF
V gene: TRBV5-1
J gene: TRBJ2-7

CDR3 protein: CSGQYNEQFF
V gene: TRBV29-1
J gene: TRBJ2-1

CDR3 protein: CASSVLRGGPENTEAFF
V gene: TRBV9
J gene: TRBJ1-1

CDR3 protein: CSASSGGLREAFF
V gene: TRBV20-1
J gene: TRBJ1-1

CDR3 protein: CASSYDSGDTGELFF
V gene: TRBV19
J gene: TRBJ2-2

CDR3 protein: CASSSDRGGTQYF
V gene: TRBV3-1
J gene: TRBJ2-3

CDR3 protein: CATSRADRTYNSPLHF
V gene: TRBV15
J gene: TRBJ1-6

CDR3 protein: CASSYVQGEYSNQPQHF
V gene: TRBV6-2/TRBV6-3
J gene: TRBJ1-5

CDR3 protein: CAFSRPMDNEQFF
V gene: TRBV27
J gene: TRBJ2-1

CDR3 protein: CASSFYTQETQYF
V gene: TRBV5-1
J gene: TRBJ2-5

CDR3 protein: CASSYTGVGTEAFF
V gene: TRBV5-1
J gene: TRBJ1-1

CDR3 protein: CASSTRPVGDYGYTF
V gene: TRBV6-5
J gene: TRBJ1-2

CDR3 protein: CASSPSGREQFF
V gene: TRBV5-1
J gene: TRBJ2-1

CDR3 protein: CSVEERKRGNTGELFF
V gene: TRBV29-1
J gene: TRBJ2-2

CDR3 protein: CSVAGRVIGELFF
V gene: TRBV29-1
J gene: TRBJ2-2

CDR3 protein: CASSLTSGLGMNTEAFF
V gene: TRBV27
J gene: TRBJ1-1

CDR3 protein: CATSRGTSTFF
V gene: TRBV15
J gene: TRBJ1-1

CDR3 protein: CASSEMGTNEQFF
V gene: TRBV10-1
J gene: TRBJ2-1

CDR3 protein: CASSLTPGTTHSNYGYTF
V gene: TRBV11-1
J gene: TRBJ1-2

CDR3 protein: CASSLQLNSNQPQHF
V gene: TRBV6-2/TRBV6-3
J gene: TRBJ1-5

CDR3 protein: CASSQSIGQGSYEQYF
V gene: TRBV5-1
J gene: TRBJ2-7

CDR3 protein: CASSPGGREQFF
V gene: TRBV7-9
J gene: TRBJ2-1

CDR3 protein: CASSLGRAGRDTGELFF
V gene: TRBV4-2
J gene: TRBJ2-2